This entry lists 28 T cell receptor beta chains sequenced from one sample in a study of regulatory T cells in long-lasting Graves disease. Time point: newly diagnosed GD, antithyroid drugs for less than 3 months. The authors made the TCR library using RNA they extracted from PBMCs. For TCR beta, libraries came from iRepertoire HTBI primers and Arm-PCR of CDR3 regions. TCRdb used MiXCR to reprocess the multiplex PCR reads, holding one entry per CDR3 protein. The table records around 250,000 distinct CDR3 sequences, 18% of them present only once. Another study also made use of these data, one on T cells in Graves' hyperthyroidism and ophthalmopathy.

The starting material was peripheral blood mononuclear cells (PBMCs), obtained at new diagnosis, from a patient treated with antithyroid drugs. These receptors came from a woman under 40 with Graves disease.

As to this clonotype: This may be a read error, as it is one base from a much larger clone. The CDR3 DNA is TGTGCCAGCACCCCGGGACAAACCTACAAGCAGTACTTC. This codes for CASTPGQTYKQYF. The gene calls are TRBV3-1 and TRBJ2-7; maybe TRBD1 (6 bases). Per germline, CDR1 LGHDT and CDR2 YNNKEL (reference sequence). The CDR3 extends over 13 amino acids.

V is TRBV9 and J is TRBJ1-1; 9 positions agree with TRBD1. The V and J ends lost 4 bases and 8 bases, in that order; junction bases with no gene match: 9. Germline CDR1 SGDLS, CDR2 YYNGEE. This CDR3 comprises 14 residues. This CDR3 reads CASSSAGTGREAFF. CDR3 bases: TGTGCCAGCAGCTCGGCCGGGACAGGGCGGGAAGCTTTCTTT.

As for this clonotype: The junction departs from the called germline gene at one end, perhaps through a read error. This chain uses TRBV7-3 with TRBJ2-1; the match to TRBD2 covers 8 bases. The CDR3 is 18 residues long. Germline V gene data show CDR1 as SGHTA and CDR2 as FQGTGA. Here the CDR3 DNA reads TGTGCCAGCAGCCCCTTCCCCCCGGGACTAGTACGGGTTCGCGAGCAGTCCTTC. Its translation: CASSPFPPGLVRVREQSF.

As regards this clonotype: A far larger clone is a single base away, which makes a read error likely. Here the CDR3 omits its conserved ending phenylalanine or tryptophan, so a read error is the likely source. The chain links TRBV6-9 to TRBJ1-1; D remains unclear. Between the trimmed V and J ends, which lost 2 bases and 6 bases, there was a span of 13 bases. This CDR3 contains 14 residues. The germline V gene has CDR1 MNHGY and CDR2 SVAAGI. CDR3 residues: CASSYKGTAAEAFL. The DNA of the CDR3 is TGTGCCAGCAGTTATAAGGGTACGGCGGCTGAAGCTTTCTTA.

V usage is TRBV15 and J usage is TRBJ2-5; weak D call: TRBD1 (6 bases). Germline CDR1 is LNHNV and CDR2 is YYDKDF (reference sequence). The CDR3 is 14 residues long. V shed 3 bases and J shed 2 bases, with 10 bases lying between them. CDR3 sequence (DNA): TGTGCCACCAGCAGCCCGGACAGACAAGAGACCCAGTACTTC. This gives the protein CATSSPDRQETQYF.

This clonotype appeared many times. The J gene is TRBJ2-5, the V gene TRBV7-2, with 13 bases fitting TRBD2. The junction had 2 bases not matched to a gene; V was cut back by 5 bases and J by 5 bases. The CDR3 runs to 14 residues. Germline CDR1 is SGHTA and CDR2 is FQGNSA. This CDR3 reads CASSRTSGGETQYF. CDR3 sequence (DNA): TGTGCCAGCAGCAGGACTAGCGGGGGCGAGACCCAGTACTTC.

This clonotype was seen repeatedly, ten times or more. The CDR3 protein is CASSPPGGLYNEQFF. The CDR3 bases are TGTGCCAGCAGCCCCCCAGGGGGCCTCTACAATGAGCAGTTCTTC. The chain couples TRBV11-3 to TRBJ2-1, with TRBD1 matching 8 bases. Per germline, CDR1 SGHNT and CDR2 YENEEA. This CDR3 region has 15 residues. With 5 bases clipped from V and 3 bases from J, the junction kept 6 bases outside the gene matches. Full variable domain (remainder filled in from reference TRBV11-3 and TRBJ2-1): EAGVVQSPRYKIIEKKQPVAFWCNPISGHNTLYWYLQNLGQGPELLIRYENEEAVDDSQLPKDRFSAERLKGVDSTLKIQPAELGDSAVYLCASSPPGGLYNEQFFGPGTRLTVL.

This clonotype has ten or more counts. The V call is TRBV9, the J call TRBJ2-7; D gene ambiguous. Germline V gene sequence: CDR1 SGDLS, CDR2 YYNGEE. This CDR3 contains 15 residues. Trimming pared 4 bases from V and 4 bases from J, leaving 18 bases between. The chain's CDR3 is CASSPSDRYWYEQYF. In DNA, the CDR3 is TGTGCCAGCAGCCCCTCGGACCGGTACTGGTACGAGCAGTACTTC.

This clonotype was found many times. The rearrangement uses TRBV29-1 and TRBJ1-1, with D maybe TRBD1 (6 bases). Germline V gene data show CDR1 as SQVTM and CDR2 as ANQGSEA. V shed 3 bases and J shed 2 bases, with 19 bases lying between them. This CDR3 is built from 16 residues. The CDR3 DNA is TGCAGCGTTGATTTCTTAGGGACACCGAAAAACACTGAAGCTTTCTTT. It codes for CSVDFLGTPKNTEAFF.

This clonotype was counted between two and nine times. The CDR3 is CASSTRGAYEQYF. CDR3 DNA sequence: TGCGCCAGCAGCACTAGGGGTGCCTACGAGCAGTACTTC. This chain links TRBV5-1 with TRBJ2-7, with D perhaps matching TRBD1 or TRBD2 (5 bases each). This CDR3 region has 13 residues. With 4 bases removed from V and 2 bases from J, the gap between germline ends came to 10 bases. Looked up from germline, CDR1 is SGHRS and CDR2 is YFSETQ.

This clonotype was seen ten or more times. The rearrangement uses TRBV3-1 and TRBJ2-2; no definite D call. Germline assignment: CDR1 LGHDT and CDR2 YNNKEL (reference sequence). With 1 base removed from V and 5 bases from J, the gap between germline ends came to 8 bases. CDR3 size: 14 residues. CDR3 DNA: TGTGCCAGCAGCCAAGCAATTCTTACCGGGGAGCTGTTTTTT. This gives the protein CASSQAILTGELFF.

This clonotype was found once. Possible read error: a much larger clone is one base away. This sequence joins TRBV27 and TRBJ2-1; 7 nucleotides line up with TRBD1. Per the germline V gene, CDR1 is MNHEY and CDR2 is SMNVEV (reference sequence). The CDR3 spans 14 residues. V was clipped by 3 bases and J by 10 bases; unmatched bases: 9. This CDR3 is CASSFVTGSHEQFF. CDR3 nucleotide sequence: TGTGCCAGCAGTTTCGTGACAGGGTCTCACGAGCAGTTCTTC.

This clonotype showed up many times. The chain couples TRBV7-2 to TRBJ1-2; possible D gene TRBD1, 6 bases. Germline V gene data show CDR1 as SGHTA and CDR2 as FQGNSA. The CDR3 sequence is 13 residues long. Between the trimmed V and J ends, which lost 1 base and 7 bases, there was a span of 10 bases. The CDR3 DNA sequence: TGTGCCAGCAGCTTAGGGGGGGCGTTTGGCTACACCTTC. Protein sequence: CASSLGGAFGYTF.

The chain is built from TRBV5-6 and TRBJ1-2, with a weak D call TRBD1 (5 bases). The CDR3 covers 13 residues. V was clipped by 0 bases and J by 6 bases, with 9 bases between them. CDR1 SGHDT and CDR2 YYEEEE come from the germline V gene. The CDR3 DNA reads TGTGCCAGCAGCTTGGTCGGGGCCCATGGCTACACCTTC. Its translation: CASSLVGAHGYTF. Full variable domain (missing parts from reference TRBV5-6 and TRBJ1-2): DAGVTQSPTHLIKTRGQQVTLRCSPKSGHDTVSWYQQALGQGPQFIFQYYEEEERQRGNFPDRFSGHQFPNYSSELNVNALLLGDSALYLCASSLVGAHGYTFGSGTRLTVV.

This clonotype was picked up many times. This rearrangement joins TRBV12-3 or TRBV12-4 to TRBJ1-2; no clear D gene. This CDR3 is 13 amino acids long. Trimming removed 3 bases from V and 8 bases from J, with 13 bases in between. The CDR3, as DNA: TGTGCCAGCAGTTTGCAGGTCTCTATGGGCTACACCTTC. Protein: CASSLQVSMGYTF.

This clonotype was seen many times. V usage is TRBV3-1 and J usage is TRBJ1-2, with TRBD1 as a possible D gene (5 bases). The CDR3 covers 17 residues. The germline V gene encodes CDR1 LGHDT and CDR2 YNNKEL (reference sequence). V lost 0 bases and J 4 bases, leaving 18 bases between the germline ends. CDR3 residues: CASSQDLRTAGLYGYTF. Written as DNA, the CDR3 is TGTGCCAGCAGCCAAGACCTACGTACAGCAGGGCTCTATGGCTACACCTTC.

This clonotype appeared many times. The chain recombines TRBV4-1 with TRBJ1-1; tentative D call: TRBD1 (6 bases). Trimming pared 4 bases from V and 0 bases from J, leaving 18 bases between. The germline gives CDR1 MGHRA, CDR2 YSYEKL. The CDR3 length is 17 residues. The CDR3 DNA reads TGCGCCAGCAGCCCTCCGGGGCAGGGGAGCATGAACACTGAAGCTTTCTTT. Translated: CASSPPGQGSMNTEAFF.

Note on this clonotype: It may be a read error: a sequence one base away is much more abundant. The chain couples TRBV19 to TRBJ1-1, with D hard to call. This CDR3 is 13 amino acids long. Germline V gene sequence: CDR1 LNHDA, CDR2 SQIVND (reference sequence). CDR3 in amino acids: CASSRGDNTEALF. CDR3 DNA sequence: TGTGCCAGTAGTCGCGGAGACAACACTGAAGCTCTCTTT.

At least ten counts were recorded for this clonotype. The chain combines TRBV3-1 with TRBJ1-4; tentative D call: TRBD1 (5 bases). V was shortened by 5 bases and J by 7 bases, with 29 bases between the two germline ends. Germline V gives CDR1 LGHDT, CDR2 YNNKEL (reference sequence). There are 19 residues in the CDR3. The CDR3 DNA follows: TGTGCCAGCAGCGCAAATCAGGACTGGGGCAGAAGTGATCCTGAAAAACTGTTTTTT. Its translation is CASSANQDWGRSDPEKLFF. Filled out from reference TRBV3-1 and TRBJ1-4, the complete variable domain reads DTAVSQTPKYLVTQMGNDKSIKCEQNLGHDTMYWYKQDSKKFLKIMFSYNNKELIINETVPNRFSPKSPDKAHLNLHINSLELGDSAVYFCASSANQDWGRSDPEKLFFGSGTQLSVL.

This clonotype occurred many times. The V gene is TRBV5-4, the J gene TRBJ2-5, with 10 bases that match TRBD1. The CDR3 runs 14 residues. Germline V gene sequence: CDR1 SGHNT, CDR2 YYREEE (reference sequence). Trimming cost V 4 bases and J 5 bases; bases outside gene matches: 5. CDR3 sequence reads: CASSDRGLGETQYF. CDR3 DNA sequence: TGTGCCAGCAGCGACAGGGGGCTAGGGGAGACCCAGTACTTC. The complete variable domain, with remaining parts taken from reference TRBV5-4 and TRBJ2-5, reads ETGVTQSPTHLIKTRGQQVTLRCSSQSGHNTVSWYQQALGQGPQFIFQYYREEENGRGNFPPRFSGLQFPNYSSELNVNALELDDSALYLCASSDRGLGETQYFGPGTRLLVL.

At least ten counts were recorded for this clonotype. The chain uses TRBV5-1 and TRBJ1-4, with no clear D. The germline V gene encodes CDR1 SGHRS and CDR2 YFSETQ. The CDR3 contains 16 residues. Trimming removed 1 base at V and 5 bases at J, with 15 bases between. CDR3 DNA sequence: TGCGCCAGCAGCTTGACTCCGACGACGTCGAATGAAAAACTGTTTTTT. Protein product: CASSLTPTTSNEKLFF.

This clonotype was seen at least ten times. The chain is built from TRBV6-1 and TRBJ1-1; no clear D gene. This CDR3 is built from 13 residues. V gave up 5 bases and J gave up 10 bases, with 17 bases separating them. Germline V gene lookup returns CDR1 MNHNS and CDR2 SASEGT. The CDR3 loop is CASSQPPSPTAFF. The CDR3 DNA is TGTGCCAGCAGTCAACCTCCATCCCCCACAGCTTTCTTT.

This clonotype was seen repeatedly, ten times or more. This chain uses TRBV11-3 with TRBJ2-3, with D possibly being TRBD1 (6 bases). Looked up from germline, CDR1 is SGHNT and CDR2 is YENEEA. Trimming pared 2 bases from V and 1 base from J, leaving 10 bases between. The CDR3 runs 15 residues. Written as DNA, the CDR3 is TGTGCCAGCAGCTTAAGGGGGACGGGCACAGATACGCAGTATTTT. Translating gives CASSLRGTGTDTQYF.

This clonotype appeared many times. This chain joins TRBV7-9 and TRBJ1-5; D is unclear. The germline V and J ends were trimmed by 3 bases and 1 base, with 10 bases remaining between them. In germline, CDR1 is SEHNR, CDR2 FQNEAQ (reference sequence). CDR3 length: 15 residues. The DNA for the CDR3 is TGTGCCAGCAGCTTTGACTCCGGGAGCAATCAGCCCCAGCATTTT. This sequence encodes CASSFDSGSNQPQHF.

This clonotype has at least ten counts. CDR3 nucleotides: TGTGCCAGCAGTTACTCGGACGGGGGGGGCCGAGAGACCCAGTACTTC. As protein: CASSYSDGGGRETQYF. The V and J genes are TRBV6-5 and TRBJ2-5; 8 bases fit TRBD2. From germline, CDR1 is MNHEY and CDR2 SVGAGI. The CDR3 length is 16 residues. V lost 0 bases and J lost 4; bases outside the gene matches: 7.

This clonotype was seen many times. The chain uses TRBV6-1 and TRBJ1-2; 7 positions match TRBD1. V dropped 3 bases and J dropped 5; count of bases not matched to a gene: 12. The CDR3 contains 16 residues. Looked up from germline, CDR1 is MNHNS and CDR2 is SASEGT. CDR3 sequence: CASSEGQSYQFYGYTF. CDR3 bases: TGTGCCAGCAGTGAGGGACAGAGCTACCAATTTTATGGCTACACCTTC.

The chain employs TRBV11-2 and TRBJ1-1; 9 bases match TRBD1. V dropped 3 bases and J dropped 7; count of bases not matched to a gene: 9. Per germline, CDR1 SGHAT and CDR2 FQNNGV. CDR3 size: 15 residues. The CDR3 loop reads CASSLGGGTGFEAFF. In DNA, the CDR3 is TGTGCCAGCAGCTTGGGTGGCGGGACAGGGTTTGAAGCTTTCTTT.

At least ten counts were recorded for this clonotype. This chain links TRBV12-3 or TRBV12-4 with TRBJ1-5, with 7 bases fitting TRBD1. V gave up 6 bases and J gave up 4 bases; unmatched junction bases: 9. This CDR3 contains 15 residues. The CDR3 here is CASSAQGTQNQPQHF. The CDR3 nucleotides are TGTGCCAGCAGCGCACAGGGGACCCAAAATCAGCCCCAGCATTTT.